This entry lists 17 T cell receptor beta chains sequenced from one sample in a study of blood T cells in healthy people across ages (dated by TCRdb to 2013 to 2016). The library was made by 5' RACE. TCRdb shows the sequencer as Illumina HiSeq 2500. A second PCR of about 7 to 12 cycles was performed with a sample-barcoded 5' primer and a J-beta primer mix. TCRdb trimmed the raw reads at Q25, called clones with MiXCR and kept productive beta chains. Rows are unified per CDR3 protein, each entry keeping the most common DNA and genes. This sample has 950,000 to 1,200,000 distinct CDR3 sequences in its table, and 35% to 40% of those were observed once. The top ten constitute about an eighth of the sample. The sample comprised blood. These receptors came from a young man in good health.

On this clonotype itself: A much more abundant neighbour one base away suggests this may be a read error. DNA for the CDR3: TGTGCCAGCAGTTATACTGTCAGGCTCCAAGAGACCCGGTACTTC. Protein sequence: CASSYTVRLQETRYF. The rearrangement links TRBV6-2 or TRBV6-3 to TRBJ2-4; no firm D call. CDR1 is MNHEY, CDR2 SVGEGT, per germline. The CDR3 loop spans 15 amino acids. V was pared by 3 bases and J by 15 bases, with 24 bases between.

This clonotype was observed a handful of times. The gene calls are TRBV6-2 or TRBV6-3 and TRBJ2-4, with TRBD1 identical over 7 bases. The CDR3 is made up of 16 amino acids. The V segment lost 7 bases and the J segment 0 bases; nucleotides outside the gene matches: 9. Germline V CDR1 and CDR2: MNHEY, SVGEGT. Here the CDR3 reads CASTQGTVGAKNIQYF. The CDR3 DNA sequence: TGTGCCAGCACTCAAGGGACAGTTGGAGCCAAAAACATTCAGTACTTC.

As to this clonotype: Its ends do not fully match the called genes, so a read error is possible. The V call is TRBV24-1, the J call TRBJ1-2; TRBD1 matches 7 bases. The CDR3 runs to 13 residues. CDR1 KGHDR and CDR2 SFDVKD come from the germline V gene. As DNA, the CDR3 is TGTGCCACCAGTGACCAAACAGGGGCCGGCTGCACCTTC. Protein: CATSDQTGAGCTF.

The sample holds a few counts of this clonotype. The chain uses TRBV7-2 and TRBJ2-2, with D unclear. V lost 5 bases, J lost 6 bases, and 7 bases lay in between. CDR3 length equals 12 residues. Germline CDR1 and CDR2: SGHTA and FQGNSA. The DNA of the CDR3 is TGTGCCAGCAGCCCATTTCCCGGGGAGCTGTTTTTT. Protein: CASSPFPGELFF.

V and J are TRBV5-1 and TRBJ2-5, with a possible D match to TRBD2 (5 bases). The CDR3 has 14 amino acids. Trimming removed 4 bases from V and 11 bases from J, with 21 bases in between. CDR1 SGHRS and CDR2 YFSETQ come from the germline V gene. CDR3 nucleotides: TGCGCCAGCAGCCGCGAGGGTGATGAGAATGAGCAGTACTTC. Its protein product is CASSREGDENEQYF. The whole variable domain, filled in from reference TRBV5-1 and TRBJ2-5, reads KAGVTQTPRYLIKTRGQQVTLSCSPISGHRSVSWYQQTPGQGLQFLFEYFSETQRNKGNFPGRFSGRQFSNSRSEMNVSTLELGDSALYLCASSREGDENEQYFGPGTRLLVL.

This clonotype was detected only a few times. A read error may explain this, as a much larger clone is one base away. The chain joins TRBV4-3 to TRBJ1-4; no clear D gene. The CDR3 runs to 17 residues. Between the trimmed V and J ends, which lost 0 bases and 0 bases, there was a span of 11 bases. Germline V gene data show CDR1 as LGHNA and CDR2 as YSLEER. The CDR3 loop is CASSQDGSGATNEKLFF. The CDR3 DNA reads TGCGCCAGCAGCCAAGATGGCAGCGGTGCAACTAATGAAAAACTGTTTTTT.

This clonotype has just a few counts. V gene TRBV3-1 combines with J gene TRBJ2-3; perhaps TRBD1 as D (5 bases). This CDR3 comprises 13 residues. From germline, CDR1 is LGHDT and CDR2 YNNKEL (reference sequence). V dropped 0 bases and J dropped 9 bases, with 10 bases sitting between them. The CDR3 DNA sequence: TGTGCCAGCAGCCAAGATACAGGTAGAACGCAGTATTTT. Amino acids: CASSQDTGRTQYF.

The chain recombines TRBV9 with TRBJ2-5, with 7 bases lining up with TRBD2. TRBJ2-7 matches the DNA end more closely, so the J call is doubtful. The CDR3 is 15 residues long. The V gene's germline CDR1 is SGDLS and CDR2 YYNGEE. The CDR3 loop reads CASSVSGLSTDEQYF. In nucleotides, the CDR3 is TGTGCCAGCAGCGTATCGGGACTATCAACCGACGAGCAGTACTTC.

In this sample, this clonotype turned up many times. V usage is TRBV4-3 and J usage is TRBJ2-3, with D uncertain. The CDR3 runs 14 residues. Trimming took off 0 bases at V and 1 base at J, with 5 bases between the two ends. Germline values: CDR1 LGHNA, CDR2 YSLEER. The CDR3 loop is CASSQDPGTDTQYF. The CDR3 region has the DNA TGCGCCAGCAGCCAAGATCCGGGCACAGATACGCAGTATTTT.

The rearrangement joins TRBV28 to TRBJ2-3, with D possibly matching TRBD2 (6 bases). Germline assignment: CDR1 MDHEN and CDR2 SYDVKM. Trimming removed 4 bases from V and 1 base from J, with 12 bases in between. The length of the CDR3 is 15 residues. CDR3: CASSWEIAGTDTQYF. The CDR3 DNA sequence: TGTGCCAGCAGTTGGGAAATAGCGGGCACAGATACGCAGTATTTT.

The chain couples TRBV7-8 to TRBJ2-3, with D hard to call. CDR1 is SGHVS, CDR2 FQNEAQ, per germline. V lost 5 bases to trimming and J lost 2 bases, with 11 bases between them. CDR3 length: 14 amino acids. CDR3 nucleotide sequence: TGTGCCAGCAGCGTAGGTCCCCACACAGATACGCAGTATTTT. Amino acids: CASSVGPHTDTQYF.

The chain employs TRBV7-2 and TRBJ1-1; a possible D gene is TRBD1 (6 bases). There are 14 residues in the CDR3. Germline CDR1 reads SGHTA; CDR2 reads FQGNSA. V was shortened by 2 bases and J by 6 bases, with 13 bases between the two germline ends. CDR3 protein: CASSLMLGAPEAFF. CDR3 in DNA: TGTGCCAGCAGCTTAATGCTGGGGGCCCCTGAAGCTTTCTTT.

The chain is built from TRBV7-2 and TRBJ2-3; 11 bases are a match to TRBD2. The CDR3 sequence is 17 residues long. Germline lookup yields CDR1 SGHTA and CDR2 FQGNSA. After removal of 2 bases from V and 3 bases from J, the junction contained 7 bases not matched to a gene. Here the CDR3 reads CASSLWSSGGSTDTQYF. The CDR3 coding sequence is TGTGCCAGCAGCTTATGGTCTAGCGGGGGGTCGACAGATACGCAGTATTTT. Complete variable domain (other parts from reference TRBV7-2 and TRBJ2-3): GAGVSQSPSNKVTEKGKDVELRCDPISGHTALYWYRQSLGQGLEFLIYFQGNSAPDKSGLPSDRFSAERTGGSVSTLTIQRTQQEDSAVYLCASSLWSSGGSTDTQYFGPGTRLTVL.

Comments on this clonotype: The junction does not match germline at one end; this may be a read error. The J gene is TRBJ1-6, the V gene TRBV7-2, with D maybe TRBD1 (5 bases). The CDR3 extends over 16 amino acids. Germline CDR1 is SGHTA and CDR2 is FQGNSA. CDR3 DNA sequence: TGTGCCAGCAGCCCTGAGGGACGGTGGTATAGTTCACCCCTCCACTTT. It encodes CASSPEGRWYSSPLHF.

This chain links TRBV29-1 with TRBJ1-4, with a tentative D call TRBD1 (6 bases). V was shortened by 7 bases and J by 5 bases, with 14 bases between the two germline ends. CDR3 size: 13 residues. Germline-derived CDR1 and CDR2 are SQVTM and ANQGSEA. The CDR3, as DNA: TGCAGCGCTAGGGGGTTGGGGAATGAAAAACTGTTTTTT. Encoded protein: CSARGLGNEKLFF.

V is TRBV4-1 and J is TRBJ1-1, with a weak D call TRBD1 (5 bases). This CDR3 spans 14 amino acids. CDR1 and CDR2 from the germline V gene are MGHRA and YSYEKL. Trimming removed 0 bases at V and 8 bases at J, with 13 bases between. The CDR3 coding sequence is TGCGCCAGCAGCCAAGATGGGCGGACAATAGAAGCTTTCTTT. Translation gives CASSQDGRTIEAFF.

The genes are TRBV30 and TRBJ1-6; D not certain. The length of the CDR3 is 13 residues. The V gene lost 2 bases and the J gene lost 4 bases, with 6 bases spanning the gap. Per germline, CDR1 GTSNPN and CDR2 SVGIG (reference sequence). CDR3 DNA: TGTGCCTGGAGTCGATTTTATAATTCACCCCTCCACTTT. This translates into CAWSRFYNSPLHF.